This T cell receptor beta chain was sequenced in a study of identifying expanded T cells in peripheral blood. Note on this clone: Its antigen is not known.

General study findings and limits: Differentially abundant clones: roughly 1.3 between replicates, 16.4 at two to three weeks, approximately 19 at four. Across healthy donors, higher total template counts meant significantly greater approximately two-week count variance.

During the collection period, no donor immune events like infections were recorded. Clones were read by immunoSEQ multiplex PCR, and TCRdb kept only the in-frame ones, dropping some. The table records around 95,000 clones, over 75% of them present only once. The sequenced sample was blood. The clonotype originates from a person aged 18 to 70 in good health.

The CDR3 reads CSVLLNTEAFF. DNA for the CDR3: TGCAGCGTTCTTTTGAACACTGAAGCTTTCTTT. The chain couples TRBV29-1 to TRBJ1-1; D gene uncertain. Germline lookup yields CDR1 SQVTM and CDR2 ANQGSEA. With 5 bases removed from V and 0 bases from J, the gap between germline ends came to 4 bases. The CDR3 has 11 residues.